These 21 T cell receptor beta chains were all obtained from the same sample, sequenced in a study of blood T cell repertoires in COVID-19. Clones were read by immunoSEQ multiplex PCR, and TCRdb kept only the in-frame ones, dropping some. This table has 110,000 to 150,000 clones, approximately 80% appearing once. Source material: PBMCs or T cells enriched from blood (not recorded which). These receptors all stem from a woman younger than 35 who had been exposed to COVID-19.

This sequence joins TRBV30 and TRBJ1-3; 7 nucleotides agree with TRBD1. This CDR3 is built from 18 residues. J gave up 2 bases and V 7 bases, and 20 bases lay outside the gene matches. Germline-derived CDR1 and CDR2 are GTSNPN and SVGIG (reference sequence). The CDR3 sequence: CAYYRRGRMDFPGNTIYF. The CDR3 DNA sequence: TGTGCCTATTATAGAAGGGGGCGGATGGATTTTCCTGGAAACACCATATATTTT.

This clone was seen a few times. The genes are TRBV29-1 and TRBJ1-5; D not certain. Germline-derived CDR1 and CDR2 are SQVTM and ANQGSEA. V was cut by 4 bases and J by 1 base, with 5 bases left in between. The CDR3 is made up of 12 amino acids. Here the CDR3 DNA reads TGCAGCGTTGTAAAAAGCAATCAGCCCCAGCATTTT. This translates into CSVVKSNQPQHF.

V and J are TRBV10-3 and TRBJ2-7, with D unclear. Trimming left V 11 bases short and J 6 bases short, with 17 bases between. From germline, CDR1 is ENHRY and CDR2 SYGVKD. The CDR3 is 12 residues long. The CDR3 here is CAHGPLQTEQYF. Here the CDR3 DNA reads TGTGCCCATGGTCCCCTACAGACCGAGCAGTACTTC.

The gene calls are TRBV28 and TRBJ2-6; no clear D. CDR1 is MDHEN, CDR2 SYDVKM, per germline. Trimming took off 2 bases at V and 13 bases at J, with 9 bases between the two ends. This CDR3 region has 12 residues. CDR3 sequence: CASSLISRVLTF. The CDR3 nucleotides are TGTGCCAGCAGTTTAATCTCCCGGGTCCTGACTTTC.

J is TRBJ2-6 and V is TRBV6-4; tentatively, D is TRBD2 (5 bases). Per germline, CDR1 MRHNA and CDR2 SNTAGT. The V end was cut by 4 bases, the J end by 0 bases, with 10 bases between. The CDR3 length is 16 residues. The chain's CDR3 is CASSGLADSGANVLTF. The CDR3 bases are TGTGCCAGCAGTGGCCTAGCCGACTCTGGGGCCAACGTCCTGACTTTC.

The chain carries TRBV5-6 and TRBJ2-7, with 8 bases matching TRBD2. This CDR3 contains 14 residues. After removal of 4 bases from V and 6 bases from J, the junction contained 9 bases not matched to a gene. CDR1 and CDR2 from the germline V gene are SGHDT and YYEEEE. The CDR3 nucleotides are TGTGCCAGCAGCCGGCGGGGGGCGCTGGGCGAGCAGTACTTC. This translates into CASSRRGALGEQYF.

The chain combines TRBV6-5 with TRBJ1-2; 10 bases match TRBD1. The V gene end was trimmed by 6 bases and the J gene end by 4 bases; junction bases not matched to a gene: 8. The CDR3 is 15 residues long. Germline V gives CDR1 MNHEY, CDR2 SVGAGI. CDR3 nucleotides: TGTGCCAGCAGATCGACAGGGGGCGCGGGCTATGGCTACACCTTC. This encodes CASRSTGGAGYGYTF.

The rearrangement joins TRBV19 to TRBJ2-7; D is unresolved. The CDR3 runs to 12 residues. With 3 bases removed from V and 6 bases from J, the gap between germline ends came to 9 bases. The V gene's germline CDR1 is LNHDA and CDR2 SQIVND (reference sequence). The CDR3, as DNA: TGTGCCAGTAGTATGGGCAAAAGCGAGCAGTACTTC. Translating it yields CASSMGKSEQYF.

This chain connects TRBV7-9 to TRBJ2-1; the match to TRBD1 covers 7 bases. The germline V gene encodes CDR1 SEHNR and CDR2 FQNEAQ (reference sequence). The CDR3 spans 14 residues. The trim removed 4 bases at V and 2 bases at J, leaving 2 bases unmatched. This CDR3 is CASSSTGPYNEQFF. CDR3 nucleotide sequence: TGTGCCAGCAGCTCGACAGGGCCCTACAATGAGCAGTTCTTC.

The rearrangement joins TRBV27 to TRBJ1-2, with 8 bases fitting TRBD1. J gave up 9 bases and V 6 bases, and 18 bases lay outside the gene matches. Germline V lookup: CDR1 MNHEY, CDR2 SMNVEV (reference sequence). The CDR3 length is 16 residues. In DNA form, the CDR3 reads TGTGCCAGCAGGGGACATGGGGCAGGGGGCGCGAATAGCTACACCTTC. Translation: CASRGHGAGGANSYTF.

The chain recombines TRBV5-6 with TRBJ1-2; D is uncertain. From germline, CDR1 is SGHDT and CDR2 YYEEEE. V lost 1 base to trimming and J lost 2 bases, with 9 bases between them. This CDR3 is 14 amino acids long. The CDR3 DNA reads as TGTGCCAGCAGCTTGTGGGAGGCGAACTATGGCTACACCTTC. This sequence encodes CASSLWEANYGYTF.

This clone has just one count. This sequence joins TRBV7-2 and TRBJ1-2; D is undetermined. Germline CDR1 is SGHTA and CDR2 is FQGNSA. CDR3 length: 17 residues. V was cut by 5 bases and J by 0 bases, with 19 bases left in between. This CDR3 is CASSPPPWNLANYGYTF. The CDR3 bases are TGTGCCAGCAGCCCCCCGCCCTGGAATCTAGCTAACTATGGCTACACCTTC.

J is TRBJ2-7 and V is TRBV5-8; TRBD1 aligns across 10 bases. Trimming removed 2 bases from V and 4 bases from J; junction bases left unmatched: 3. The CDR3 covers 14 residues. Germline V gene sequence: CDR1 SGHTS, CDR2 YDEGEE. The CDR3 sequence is CASSLGQGEYEQYF. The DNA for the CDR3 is TGTGCCAGCAGCTTAGGACAGGGGGAGTACGAGCAGTACTTC.

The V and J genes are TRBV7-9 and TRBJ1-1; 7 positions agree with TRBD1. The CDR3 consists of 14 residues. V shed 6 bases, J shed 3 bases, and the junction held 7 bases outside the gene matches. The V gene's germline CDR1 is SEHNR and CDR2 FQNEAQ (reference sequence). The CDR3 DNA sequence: TGTGCCAGCAGAAAGACAGGGACAGACACTGAAGCTTTCTTT. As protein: CASRKTGTDTEAFF.

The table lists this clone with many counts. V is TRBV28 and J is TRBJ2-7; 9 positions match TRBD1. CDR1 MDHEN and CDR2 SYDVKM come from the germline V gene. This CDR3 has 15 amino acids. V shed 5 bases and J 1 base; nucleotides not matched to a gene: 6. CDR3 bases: TGTGCCAGCAGTCACAGGACAGGGGTATCCTACGAGCAGTACTTC. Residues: CASSHRTGVSYEQYF.

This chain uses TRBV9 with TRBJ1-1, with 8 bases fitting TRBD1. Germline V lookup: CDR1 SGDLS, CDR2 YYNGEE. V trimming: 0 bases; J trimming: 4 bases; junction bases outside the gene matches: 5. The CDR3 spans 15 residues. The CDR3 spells CASSVESTGATEAFF. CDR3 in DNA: TGTGCCAGCAGCGTAGAATCGACAGGGGCCACTGAAGCTTTCTTT. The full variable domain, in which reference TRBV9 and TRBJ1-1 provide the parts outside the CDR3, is DSGVTQTPKHLITATGQRVTLRCSPRSGDLSVYWYQQSLDQGLQFLIQYYNGEERAKGNILERFSAQQFPDLHSELNLSSLELGDSALYFCASSVESTGATEAFFGQGTRLTVV.

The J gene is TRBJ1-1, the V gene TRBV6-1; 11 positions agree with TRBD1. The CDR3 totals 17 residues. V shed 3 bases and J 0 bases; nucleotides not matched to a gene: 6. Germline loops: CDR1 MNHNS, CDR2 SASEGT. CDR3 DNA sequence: TGTGCCAGCAGTGATAGGGGACAGGGGGTCATGAACACTGAAGCTTTCTTT. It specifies CASSDRGQGVMNTEAFF.

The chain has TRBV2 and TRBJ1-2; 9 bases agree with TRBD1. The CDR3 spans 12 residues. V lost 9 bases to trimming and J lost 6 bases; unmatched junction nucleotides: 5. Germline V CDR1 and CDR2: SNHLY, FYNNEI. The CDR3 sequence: CASSRTGDGYTF. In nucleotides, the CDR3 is TGTGCCAGTTCTCGGACAGGGGATGGCTACACCTTC.

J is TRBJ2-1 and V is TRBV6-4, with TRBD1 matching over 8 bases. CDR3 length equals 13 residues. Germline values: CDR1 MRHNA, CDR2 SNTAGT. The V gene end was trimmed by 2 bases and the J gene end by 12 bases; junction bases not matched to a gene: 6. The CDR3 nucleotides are TGTGCCAGCAGTGACGCAGGGACAGGTGGGCAGTTCTTC. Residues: CASSDAGTGGQFF.

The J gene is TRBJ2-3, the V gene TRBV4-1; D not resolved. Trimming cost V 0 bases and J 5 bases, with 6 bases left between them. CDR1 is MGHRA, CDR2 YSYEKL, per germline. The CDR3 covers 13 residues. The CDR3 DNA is TGCGCCAGCAGCCAAGAAGAGAGAGATACGCAGTATTTT. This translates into CASSQEERDTQYF.

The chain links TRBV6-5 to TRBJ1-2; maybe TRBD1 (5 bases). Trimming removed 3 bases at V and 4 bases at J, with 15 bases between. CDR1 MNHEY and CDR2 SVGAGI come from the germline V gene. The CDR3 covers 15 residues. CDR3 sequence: CASSYLGEGTYGYTF. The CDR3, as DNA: TGTGCCAGCAGTTATCTGGGGGAGGGAACCTATGGCTACACCTTC.